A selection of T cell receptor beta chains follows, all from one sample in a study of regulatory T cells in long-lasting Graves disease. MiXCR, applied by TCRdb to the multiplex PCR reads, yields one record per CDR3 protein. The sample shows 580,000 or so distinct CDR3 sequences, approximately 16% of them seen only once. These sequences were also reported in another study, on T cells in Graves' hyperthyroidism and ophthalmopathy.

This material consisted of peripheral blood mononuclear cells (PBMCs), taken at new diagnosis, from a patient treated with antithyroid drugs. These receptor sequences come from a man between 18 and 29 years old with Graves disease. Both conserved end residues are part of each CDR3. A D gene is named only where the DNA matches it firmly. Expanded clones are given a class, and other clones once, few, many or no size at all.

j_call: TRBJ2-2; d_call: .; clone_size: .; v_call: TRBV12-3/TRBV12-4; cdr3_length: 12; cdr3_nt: TGTGCCAGCAGTTCAGGGTCCGGGGAGCTGTTTTTT; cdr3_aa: CASSSGSGELFF
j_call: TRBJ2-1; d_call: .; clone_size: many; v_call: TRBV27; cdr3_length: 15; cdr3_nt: TGTGCCAGCAGTTTAGTTTATACAGCGTACAATGAGCAGTTCTTC; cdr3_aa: CASSLVYTAYNEQFF
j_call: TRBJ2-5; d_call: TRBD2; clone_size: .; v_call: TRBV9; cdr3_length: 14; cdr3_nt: TGTGCCAGCAGCGTAGTTAGCGGGAGTGAGACCCAGTACTTC; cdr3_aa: CASSVVSGSETQYF
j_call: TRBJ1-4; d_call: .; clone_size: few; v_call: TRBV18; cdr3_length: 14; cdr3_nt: TGTGCCAGCTCACCAGATGTCGAGAATGAAAAACTGTTTTTT; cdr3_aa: CASSPDVENEKLFF
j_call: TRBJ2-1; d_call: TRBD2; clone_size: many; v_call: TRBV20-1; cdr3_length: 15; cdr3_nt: TGCAGTGCTAGAGATCCACTAGCGGGAGAAGCTGAGCAGTTCTTC; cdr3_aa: CSARDPLAGEAEQFF
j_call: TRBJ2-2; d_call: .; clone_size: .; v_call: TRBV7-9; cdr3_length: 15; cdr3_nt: TGTGCCAGCAGCTCTACGATTAAAACGTCCGGGGAGCTGTTTTTT; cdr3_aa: CASSSTIKTSGELFF
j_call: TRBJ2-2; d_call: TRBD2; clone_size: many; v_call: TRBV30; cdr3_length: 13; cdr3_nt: TGTGCCTGGAGTTTGACTAGCGCCGGGGAGCTGTTTTTT; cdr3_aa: CAWSLTSAGELFF
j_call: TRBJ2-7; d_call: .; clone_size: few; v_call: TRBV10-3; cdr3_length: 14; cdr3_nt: TGTGCCATCAGTGAGTCGAAGGGCAGAGACGAGCAGTACTTC; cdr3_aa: CAISESKGRDEQYF
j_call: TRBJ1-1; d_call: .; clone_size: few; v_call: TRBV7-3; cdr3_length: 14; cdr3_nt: TGTGCCAGCAGCGCAGTCAGGGAAAGGGCTGAAGCTTTCTTT; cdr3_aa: CASSAVRERAEAFF
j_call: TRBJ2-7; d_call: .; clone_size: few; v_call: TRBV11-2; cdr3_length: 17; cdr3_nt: TGTGCCAGCAGCCCCATAGGAATAGCGCTCATCCCCTACGAGCAGTACTTC; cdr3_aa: CASSPIGIALIPYEQYF
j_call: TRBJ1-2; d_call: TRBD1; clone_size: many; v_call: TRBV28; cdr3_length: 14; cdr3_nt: TGTGCCAGCAACCTGGACAGGGTCGGCTATGGCTACACCTTC; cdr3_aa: CASNLDRVGYGYTF
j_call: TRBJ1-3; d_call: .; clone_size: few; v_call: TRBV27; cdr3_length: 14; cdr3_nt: TGTGCCAGCAGTTCCCTTGGGGCTGGAAACACCATATATTTT; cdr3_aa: CASSSLGAGNTIYF
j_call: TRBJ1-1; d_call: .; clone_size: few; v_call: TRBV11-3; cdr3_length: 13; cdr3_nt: TGTGCCAGCAGCCCGGGGGCGGGTGAGGAAGCTTTCTTT; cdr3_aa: CASSPGAGEEAFF
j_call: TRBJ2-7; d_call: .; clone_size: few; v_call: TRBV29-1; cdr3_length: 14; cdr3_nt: TGCAGCGTTGTACTCGGGATCGGCTCCTACGAGCAGTACTTC; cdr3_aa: CSVVLGIGSYEQYF
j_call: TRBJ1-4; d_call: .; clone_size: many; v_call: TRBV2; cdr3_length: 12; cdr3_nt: TGTGCCAGCTGCAGGAGTAATGAAAAACTGTTTTTT; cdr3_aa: CASCRSNEKLFF
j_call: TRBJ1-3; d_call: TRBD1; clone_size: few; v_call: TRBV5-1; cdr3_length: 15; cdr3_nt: TGCGCCAGCAGCGCGGGACAGGGGGGTGGAAACACCATATATTTT; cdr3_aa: CASSAGQGGGNTIYF
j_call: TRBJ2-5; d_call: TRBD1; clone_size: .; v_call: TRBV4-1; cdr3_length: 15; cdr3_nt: TGCGCCAGCAGCCAAGACAGGGGGTATTCAGAGACCCAGTACTTC; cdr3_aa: CASSQDRGYSETQYF
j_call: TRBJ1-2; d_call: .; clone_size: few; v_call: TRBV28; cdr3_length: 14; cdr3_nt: TGTGCCAGCAAACTCTTGGGGGGCGCTTTTGGCTACACCTTC; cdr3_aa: CASKLLGGAFGYTF
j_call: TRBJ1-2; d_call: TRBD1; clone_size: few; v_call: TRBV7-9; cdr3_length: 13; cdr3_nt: TGTGCCAGCAGCCCGGGGACAGGGGAAGGCTACACCTTC; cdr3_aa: CASSPGTGEGYTF
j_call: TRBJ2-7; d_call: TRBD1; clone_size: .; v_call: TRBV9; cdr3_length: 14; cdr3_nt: TGTGCCAGCAGCGTCCAGGGGGCGCCTTACGAGCAGTACTTC; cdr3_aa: CASSVQGAPYEQYF
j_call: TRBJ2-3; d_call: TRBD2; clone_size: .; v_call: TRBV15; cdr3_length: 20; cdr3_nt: TGTGCCACCAGCAGAGATTTAAGGGGACTAGCGGGAGTTGGAACAGATACGCAGTATTTT; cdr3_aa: CATSRDLRGLAGVGTDTQYF
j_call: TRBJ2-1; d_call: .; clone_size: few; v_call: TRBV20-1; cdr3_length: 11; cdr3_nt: TGCAGTGCGATGGGGGGCAATGAGCAGTTCTTC; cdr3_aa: CSAMGGNEQFF
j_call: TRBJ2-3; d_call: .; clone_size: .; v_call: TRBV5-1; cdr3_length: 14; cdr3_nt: TGCGCCAGCAGCTCAGGGTCTAGCACAGATACGCAGTATTTT; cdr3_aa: CASSSGSSTDTQYF
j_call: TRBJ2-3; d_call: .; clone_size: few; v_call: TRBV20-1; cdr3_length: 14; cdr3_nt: TGCAGTGCTCACTCAGCGGGTGGTGCAGATACGCAGTATTTT; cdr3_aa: CSAHSAGGADTQYF
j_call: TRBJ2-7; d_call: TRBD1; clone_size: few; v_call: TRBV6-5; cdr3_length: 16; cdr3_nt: TGTGCCAGCAGTTACTCCGTGACAGGGGCAATTTACGAGCAGTACTTC; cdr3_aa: CASSYSVTGAIYEQYF
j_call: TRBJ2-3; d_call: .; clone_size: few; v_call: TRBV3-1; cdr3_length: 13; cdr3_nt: TGTGCCAGCAGCCAAGATCACACAGATACGCAGTATTTT; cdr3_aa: CASSQDHTDTQYF
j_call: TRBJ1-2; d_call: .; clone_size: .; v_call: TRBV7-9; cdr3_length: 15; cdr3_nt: TGTGCCAGCAGCCGAACGGGACGGAGCGGAGTGGGCTACACCTTC; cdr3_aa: CASSRTGRSGVGYTF
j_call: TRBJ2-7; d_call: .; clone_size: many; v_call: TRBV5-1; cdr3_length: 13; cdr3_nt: TGCGCCAGCAGCCCTACACAGCGTAACGAGCAGTACTTC; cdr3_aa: CASSPTQRNEQYF
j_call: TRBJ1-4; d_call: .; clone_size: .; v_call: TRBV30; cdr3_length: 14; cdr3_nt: TGTGCCTGGAGTAACAGAGTACCTAATGAAAAACTGTTTTTT; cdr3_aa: CAWSNRVPNEKLFF